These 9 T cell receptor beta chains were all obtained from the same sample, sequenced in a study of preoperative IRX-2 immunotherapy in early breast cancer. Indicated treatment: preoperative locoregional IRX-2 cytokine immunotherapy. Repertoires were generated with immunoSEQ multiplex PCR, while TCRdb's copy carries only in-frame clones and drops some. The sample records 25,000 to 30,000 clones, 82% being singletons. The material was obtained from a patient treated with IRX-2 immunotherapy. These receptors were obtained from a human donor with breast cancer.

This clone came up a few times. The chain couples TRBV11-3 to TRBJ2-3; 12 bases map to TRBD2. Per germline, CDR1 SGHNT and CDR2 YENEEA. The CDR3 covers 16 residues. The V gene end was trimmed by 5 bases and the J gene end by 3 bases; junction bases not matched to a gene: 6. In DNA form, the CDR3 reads TGTGCCAGCAGCAGCCGGACTAGCGGGGTGACAGATACGCAGTATTTT. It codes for CASSSRTSGVTDTQYF.

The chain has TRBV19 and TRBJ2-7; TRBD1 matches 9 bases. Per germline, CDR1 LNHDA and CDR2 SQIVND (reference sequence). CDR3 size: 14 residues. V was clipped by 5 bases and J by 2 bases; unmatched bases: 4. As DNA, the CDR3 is TGTGCCAGTAGTCCCGGGACAGGGCCCTACGAGCAGTACTTC. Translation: CASSPGTGPYEQYF.

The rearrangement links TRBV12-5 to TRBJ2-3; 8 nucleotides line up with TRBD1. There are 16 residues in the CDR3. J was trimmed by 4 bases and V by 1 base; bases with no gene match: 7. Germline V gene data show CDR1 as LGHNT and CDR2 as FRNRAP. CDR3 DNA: TGTGCTAGTGGTTTGGGAGACAGGGGTAGGTCAGATACGCAGTATTTT. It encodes CASGLGDRGRSDTQYF. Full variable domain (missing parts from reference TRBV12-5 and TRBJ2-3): DARVTQTPRHKVTEMGQEVTMRCQPILGHNTVFWYRQTMMQGLELLAYFRNRAPLDDSGMPKDRFSAEMPDATLATLKIQPSEPRDSAVYFCASGLGDRGRSDTQYFGPGTRLTVL.

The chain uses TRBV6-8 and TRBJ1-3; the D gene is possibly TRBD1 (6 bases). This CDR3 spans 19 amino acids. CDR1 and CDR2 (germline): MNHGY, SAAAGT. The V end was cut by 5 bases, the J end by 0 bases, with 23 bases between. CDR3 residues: CASSVQLPGHPFSGNTIYF. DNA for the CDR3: TGTGCCAGCAGTGTCCAACTCCCGGGACACCCGTTCTCTGGAAACACCATATATTTT.

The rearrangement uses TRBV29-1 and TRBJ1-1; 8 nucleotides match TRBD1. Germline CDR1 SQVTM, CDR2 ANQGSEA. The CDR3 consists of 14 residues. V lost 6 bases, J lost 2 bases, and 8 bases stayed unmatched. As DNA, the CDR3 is TGCAGCGTCCTCCTTGACAGGGGTAACACTGAAGCTTTCTTT. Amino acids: CSVLLDRGNTEAFF.

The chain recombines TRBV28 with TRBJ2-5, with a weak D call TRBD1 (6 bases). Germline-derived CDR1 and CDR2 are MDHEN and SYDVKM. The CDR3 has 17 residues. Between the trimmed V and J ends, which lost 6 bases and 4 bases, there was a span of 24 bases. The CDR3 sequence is CASRPWGTRAGGETQYF. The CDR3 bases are TGTGCCAGCAGGCCTTGGGGGACACGCGCTGGGGGAGAGACCCAGTACTTC.

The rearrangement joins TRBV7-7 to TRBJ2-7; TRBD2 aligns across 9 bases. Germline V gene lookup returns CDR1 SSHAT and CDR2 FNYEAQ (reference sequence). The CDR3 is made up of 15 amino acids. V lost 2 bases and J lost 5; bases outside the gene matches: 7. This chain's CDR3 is CASSLRPGLAHEQYF. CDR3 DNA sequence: TGTGCCAGCAGCTTAAGACCGGGACTAGCCCACGAGCAGTACTTC.

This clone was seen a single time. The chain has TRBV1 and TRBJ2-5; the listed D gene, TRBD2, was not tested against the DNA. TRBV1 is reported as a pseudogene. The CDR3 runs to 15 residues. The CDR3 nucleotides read TGCGCCAGCAGCCTCTCTTGGGGGGGCCAAGAGACCCAGTACTTC. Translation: CASSLSWGGQETQYF.

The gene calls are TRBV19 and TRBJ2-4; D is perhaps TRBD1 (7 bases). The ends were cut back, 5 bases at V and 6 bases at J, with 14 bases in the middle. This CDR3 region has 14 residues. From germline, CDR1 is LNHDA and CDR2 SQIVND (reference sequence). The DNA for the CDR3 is TGTGCCAGTAGTCCAGGCGGGACAGTAAACATTCAGTACTTC. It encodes CASSPGGTVNIQYF.